The 3 T cell receptor beta chains in this list originate from one sample, sequenced in a study of blood T cell repertoires in COVID-19. The method was immunoSEQ multiplex PCR; TCRdb's version includes in-frame clones alone and lacks a portion of them. This repertoire shows some 94,000 clones, around 88% found once; its top ten account for around 18%. Sequencing was done on a sample of peripheral blood. All receptors derive from a woman aged 55-75 years with COVID-19, enrolled during active disease.

This clone was counted between two and nine times. This rearrangement joins TRBV19 to TRBJ1-1, with a possible D match to TRBD1 (6 bases). Trimming took 6 bases from V and 2 from J, leaving 25 bases between them. The length of the CDR3 is 18 residues. Germline CDR1 and CDR2: LNHDA and SQIVND (reference sequence). The CDR3: CASREMAGTPLDNTEAFF. CDR3 nucleotides: TGTGCCAGTAGGGAGATGGCCGGGACACCTCTCGACAACACTGAAGCTTTCTTT.

The chain joins TRBV28 to TRBJ2-6; 10 nucleotides match TRBD1. The ends lost 6 bases at V and 3 bases at J; junction bases unmatched: 14. CDR1 and CDR2 (germline): MDHEN, SYDVKM. This CDR3 has 19 amino acids. CDR3 DNA sequence: TGTGCCAGCAGCCTACTCTCGACGGACAGGGGGTTTGGGGCCAACGTCCTGACTTTC. Amino acid sequence: CASSLLSTDRGFGANVLTF. Complete variable domain (other parts from reference TRBV28 and TRBJ2-6): DVKVTQSSRYLVKRTGEKVFLECVQDMDHENMFWYRQDPGLGLRLIYFSYDVKMKEKGDIPEGYSVSREKKERFSLILESASTNQTSMYLCASSLLSTDRGFGANVLTFGAGSRLTVL.

This chain links TRBV5-4 with TRBJ2-7, with 7 positions matching TRBD1. V shed 2 bases, J shed 3 bases, and the junction held 14 bases outside the gene matches. The CDR3 has 17 residues. The germline V gene encodes CDR1 SGHNT and CDR2 YYREEE (reference sequence). The CDR3 DNA sequence: TGTGCCAGCAGCTTCATCATCGGCGGACAGGACGACTACGAGCAGTACTTC. Translated: CASSFIIGGQDDYEQYF.